This T cell receptor (beta chain) was sequenced for a study of blood T cell repertoires in COVID-19. Patients from Seattle were sampled longitudinally, starting during active infection. Profiled with immunoSEQ multiplex PCR; TCRdb holds only in-frame clones, not every one. The data hold some 25,000 clones, with 75% to 90% observed a single time. The V gene lost 3 bases and the J gene lost 2 bases, with 8 bases spanning the gap. The CDR3 has 14 amino acids. Germline lookup yields CDR1 MNHEY and CDR2 SMNVEV (reference sequence). Source material: peripheral blood. The J gene is TRBJ1-5, the V gene TRBV27, with D unclear. This receptor was identified in a woman aged 70-85 years with COVID-19, enrolled during active disease. Written as DNA, the CDR3 is TGTGCCAGCAGTTTGTCCCGGGGCAATCAGCCCCAGCATTTT. This translates into CASSLSRGNQPQHF.